Reported below is one T cell receptor beta chain. Original analysis: Amplification of reference gene primers was used by the study to estimate nucleated cell counts. The assay was immunoSEQ multiplex PCR, and TCRdb's table has in-frame clones only and misses some. V, J and clone size reflect that table, while D and trimming were determined from the DNA. The sample holds fewer than 90,000 clones; about 88% are singletons and the top ten take 3.9%. The sample belongs to a study of blood T cell repertoires in COVID-19. The wider study: Donors in the United States, Italy and Spain gave samples during acute or convalescent COVID-19.

Per germline, CDR1 SEHNR and CDR2 FQNEAQ (reference sequence). This CDR3 is 17 amino acids long. After removal of 10 bases from V and 2 bases from J, the junction contained 13 bases not matched to a gene. The origin of this receptor is a man in his 70s with active COVID-19. The chain is built from TRBV7-9 and TRBJ2-3, with 12 bases matching TRBD2. Sequencing was done on a sample of peripheral blood. Here the CDR3 reads CATPPQRLAGVTDTQYF. CDR3 bases: TGTGCCACCCCGCCCCAGAGACTAGCGGGAGTCACAGATACGCAGTATTTT.